This is a list of T cell receptor beta chains from one sample in a study of OX40 agonist ivuxolimab in advanced cancers. TCRdb keeps only in-frame clones here, not all; method: immunoSEQ multiplex PCR. The sample has around 49,000 clones, around nine tenths seen once. This sample comprised CD4+ or CD8+ T cells sorted from blood, obtained in a trial of the OX40 agonist ivuxolimab. These receptors all stem from an adult with an advanced solid tumor such as melanoma, head and neck, liver or kidney cancer. The conserved cysteine and the conserved F or W are not part of the CDR3 here. Fields, in order: J gene, D gene, V gene, CDR3 protein. D genes are given only for firm matches.

J gene: TRBJ1-1
D gene: -
V gene: TRBV15
CDR3 protein: ATSRDRQVPEAF

J gene: TRBJ2-1
D gene: -
V gene: TRBV7-9
CDR3 protein: ASSLAVGLGF

J gene: TRBJ1-1
D gene: -
V gene: TRBV19
CDR3 protein: ASSTGAEAF

J gene: TRBJ1-2
D gene: -
V gene: TRBV2
CDR3 protein: ASSLSEQEYYYGYT

J gene: TRBJ2-7
D gene: -
V gene: TRBV27
CDR3 protein: ASTPEANTYEQY

J gene: TRBJ1-1
D gene: TRBD1
V gene: TRBV6-6
CDR3 protein: ASSYSPTGGEAF

J gene: TRBJ2-7
D gene: TRBD1
V gene: TRBV6-5
CDR3 protein: ASGQGAGGIYEQY

J gene: TRBJ2-1
D gene: TRBD2
V gene: TRBV2
CDR3 protein: ASSASMKFGRASGPEQF

J gene: TRBJ1-1
D gene: -
V gene: TRBV7-2
CDR3 protein: ASSLSFWGLNTEAF

J gene: TRBJ1-1
D gene: -
V gene: TRBV30
CDR3 protein: AWSPSVNTEAF

J gene: TRBJ1-4
D gene: -
V gene: TRBV4-1
CDR3 protein: ASSQESPRKGPPRDEKLF

J gene: TRBJ2-7
D gene: -
V gene: TRBV7-6
CDR3 protein: ASSLSSPYEQY

J gene: TRBJ1-1
D gene: -
V gene: TRBV4-3
CDR3 protein: ASSPVLGGNTEAF

J gene: TRBJ2-7
D gene: TRBD1
V gene: TRBV27
CDR3 protein: ASSGQGPSSYEQY

J gene: TRBJ1-1
D gene: -
V gene: TRBV19
CDR3 protein: ASSPQGGSEAF

J gene: TRBJ1-2
D gene: -
V gene: TRBV7-9
CDR3 protein: ASGPSYGYT